This T cell receptor (beta chain) was captured in a study of T cell responses to AZD1222 COVID-19 vaccine. This clone has just a few counts. The antigen is not known. TCRdb's table, derived via immunoSEQ multiplex PCR, lists solely in-frame clones and lacks some. There are approximately 110,000 clones in the sample; roughly 88% occur only once, and approximately 17% lies in the top ten. General study results and limits: Clonal diversity was possibly underestimated, and the donors were mostly white British, with more females.

The V gene end was trimmed by 1 base and the J gene end by 1 base; junction bases not matched to a gene: 4. The CDR3 runs 15 residues. Germline CDR1 LGHNA, CDR2 YNFKEQ. The sample consisted of peripheral blood, taken on day 0 of AZD1222 vaccination. The source is an adult in good health. This chain connects TRBV4-2 to TRBJ2-7; 7 bases match TRBD1. CDR3 sequence reads: CASSQAGQQSYEQYF. CDR3 DNA sequence: TGTGCCAGCAGCCAAGCGGGACAGCAGTCCTACGAGCAGTACTTC.